A selection of T cell receptor beta chains follows, all from one sample in a study of cytomegalovirus exposure and HLA in healthy donors. Some clones are missing from TCRdb's copy, which holds only in-frame ones; the method was immunoSEQ multiplex PCR. The sample carries roughly 80,000 clones, 80% to 90% recorded once. The material sequenced was PBMCs. Every receptor here comes from a woman in her 30s in good health and CMV-seronegative. Both conserved end residues are part of each CDR3. A D gene is named only where the DNA matches it firmly. Clone size is shown for a subset of rows, as once, few, many or a class of expanded clone.

>TRBV28|-|TRBJ1-3|-
CASSFAGDSSGNTIYF
TGTGCCAGCAGTTTTGCAGGGGATAGCTCTGGAAACACCATATATTTT
>TRBV6-1|-|TRBJ2-2|once
CASSPLRITGELFF
TGTGCCAGCAGCCCCCTACGAATTACCGGGGAGCTGTTTTTT
>TRBV9|TRBD2|TRBJ2-5|-
CASSDDTSGRAQETQYF
TGTGCCAGCAGCGACGATACTAGCGGGAGGGCCCAAGAGACCCAGTACTTC
>TRBV10-2|TRBD1|TRBJ2-7|-
CASSEFSGQVTYEQYF
TGCGCCAGCAGTGAATTCTCGGGACAGGTTACCTACGAGCAGTACTTC
>TRBV5-8|-|TRBJ2-7|-
CASSYNYEQYF
TGTGCCAGCAGCTATAACTACGAGCAGTACTTC
>TRBV14|-|TRBJ2-3|-
CASSHGGGTDTQYF
TGTGCCAGCAGCCACGGAGGGGGCACAGATACGCAGTATTTT
>TRBV9|-|TRBJ1-1|-
CASSGRSQGWEKVTEAFF
TGTGCCAGCAGCGGCCGATCACAGGGATGGGAGAAGGTCACTGAAGCTTTCTTT
>TRBV27|-|TRBJ2-7|few
CASSHSGTPSYEQYF
TGTGCCAGCAGCCACAGCGGTACCCCTTCCTACGAGCAGTACTTC
>TRBV14|TRBD1|TRBJ2-7|-
CASSQERDWTGGNEQYF
TGTGCCAGCAGCCAAGAGAGGGACTGGACAGGGGGGAACGAGCAGTACTTC
>TRBV7-9|TRBD2|TRBJ2-4|-
CASSPKALATSNIQYF
TGTGCCAGCAGCCCGAAGGCACTAGCGACTTCTAACATTCAGTACTTC
>TRBV5-1|-|TRBJ1-1|-
CASSWMGQNTEAFF
TGCGCCAGCAGCTGGATGGGGCAGAACACTGAAGCTTTCTTT
>TRBV7-2|-|TRBJ1-3|-
CASSPRRSSGNTIYF
TGTGCCAGCAGCCCCCGCAGGTCCTCTGGAAACACCATATATTTT
>TRBV11-1|TRBD2|TRBJ2-3|-
CASGRGYEDTQYF
TGTGCCAGCGGGAGGGGATATGAAGATACGCAGTATTTT
>TRBV6-4|TRBD2|TRBJ2-1|-
CASSAQAGVGYNEQFF
TGTGCCAGCAGTGCCCAAGCGGGAGTAGGCTACAATGAGCAGTTCTTC
>TRBV5-1|TRBD2|TRBJ2-7|-
CASSVPGTSGAYEQYF
TGCGCCAGCAGCGTACCCGGGACTAGCGGGGCCTACGAGCAGTACTTC
>TRBV28|TRBD1|TRBJ1-6|-
CASSSGTENSPLHF
TGTGCCAGCAGTTCCGGGACAGAAAATTCACCCCTCCACTTT
>TRBV29-1|-|TRBJ1-5|-
CSVAGSGNQPQHF
TGCAGCGTTGCAGGGTCGGGCAATCAGCCCCAGCATTTT
>TRBV19|-|TRBJ2-3|-
CASLTPDTDTQYF
TGTGCCAGTCTTACTCCTGACACAGATACGCAGTATTTT
>TRBV18|-|TRBJ1-1|-
CASSPQPPAANTEAFF
TGTGCCAGCTCACCACAGCCCCCAGCGGCCAACACTGAAGCTTTCTTT
>TRBV30|TRBD1|TRBJ1-5|-
CAWSRQGGQPQHF
TGTGCCTGGAGTCGGCAGGGGGGTCAGCCCCAGCATTTT
>TRBV19|-|TRBJ1-2|-
CASSIVAEANYGYTF
TGTGCCAGTAGTATAGTGGCAGAAGCTAACTATGGCTACACCTTC
>TRBV9|-|TRBJ2-7|-
CASSVGGGDAYEQYF
TGTGCCAGCAGCGTAGGTGGCGGAGACGCCTACGAGCAGTACTTC
>TRBV7-2|-|TRBJ2-7|once
CASSLKGIAEQYF
TGTGCCAGCAGCTTAAAAGGAATAGCCGAGCAGTACTTC
>TRBV4-1|TRBD1|TRBJ2-2|-
CASSHVTRQGAGGELFF
TGCGCCAGCAGCCACGTCACTCGGCAGGGGGCGGGCGGGGAGCTGTTTTTT
>TRBV9|TRBD1|TRBJ1-1|-
CASSVTGQMNTEAFF
TGTGCCAGCAGCGTGACGGGACAGATGAACACTGAAGCTTTCTTT
>TRBV11-2|-|TRBJ2-2|-
CASIAPGLGTGELFF
TGTGCCAGCATCGCACCGGGGTTGGGGACCGGGGAGCTGTTTTTT
>TRBV11-2|TRBD1|TRBJ2-5|-
CASSLGPTGDIRVAQYF
TGTGCCAGCAGCTTAGGACCGACAGGGGACATCCGGGTGGCCCAGTACTTC
>TRBV28|TRBD1|TRBJ2-7|-
CASRDRGGSYEQYF
TGTGCCAGCAGGGACAGGGGGGGATCCTACGAGCAGTACTTC
>TRBV14|-|TRBJ2-5|-
CASSHGGPQYF
TGTGCCAGCAGCCATGGAGGCCCCCAGTACTTC
>TRBV5-1|TRBD1|TRBJ1-2|-
CASSSGQPYGYTF
TGCGCCAGCAGCTCGGGACAGCCCTATGGCTACACCTTC
>TRBV28|-|TRBJ2-3|-
CASSPLGSSTDTQYF
TGTGCCAGCAGCCCTTTGGGCTCGAGCACAGATACGCAGTATTTT
>TRBV5-4|-|TRBJ1-2|few
CASSPRNNYGYTF
TGTGCCAGCAGCCCGAGGAATAACTATGGCTACACCTTC
>TRBV19|TRBD2|TRBJ2-1|-
CASSLAGGYNEQFF
TGTGCCAGTAGCCTAGCGGGAGGGTACAATGAGCAGTTCTTC
>TRBV11-2|TRBD1|TRBJ1-1|few
CASSLDSGGGTEAFF
TGTGCCAGCAGCTTAGATTCAGGGGGCGGGACTGAAGCTTTCTTT
>TRBV27|TRBD1|TRBJ1-1|few
CASRAGGFVTEAFF
TGTGCCAGCCGTGCAGGGGGTTTCGTAACTGAAGCTTTCTTT
>TRBV21-1|-|TRBJ2-1|-
CASSTTGTSGNVEQFF
TGTGCCAGCAGCACTACCGGGACTAGCGGGAATGTTGAGCAGTTCTTC
>TRBV5-1|TRBD2|TRBJ2-5|-
CASGAGGQETQYF
TGCGCCAGCGGCGCGGGGGGCCAAGAGACCCAGTACTTC
>TRBV23-1|-|TRBJ2-7|-
CASSPTEDSYEQYF
TGCGCCAGCAGCCCTACGGAGGACTCCTACGAGCAGTACTTC
>TRBV6-5|-|TRBJ2-3|-
CASGRRDTQYF
TGTGCCAGCGGAAGGCGGGATACGCAGTATTTT
>TRBV11-2|-|TRBJ2-5|-
CASRDTGKETQYF
TGTGCCAGCAGGGACACAGGGAAAGAGACCCAGTACTTC
>TRBV5-4|-|TRBJ2-2|-
CASSLWPTDKGELFF
TGTGCCAGCAGCTTATGGCCTACAGACAAGGGGGAGCTGTTTTTT
>TRBV28|-|TRBJ2-7|-
CASRSTPEQYF
TGTGCCAGCAGGTCAACACCCGAGCAGTACTTC
>TRBV2|TRBD2|TRBJ2-7|-
CASSSGLAREQYF
TGTGCCAGCAGTTCCGGACTAGCACGCGAGCAGTACTTC
>TRBV5-8|TRBD2|TRBJ2-7|-
CASSSRSGRFYEQYF
TGTGCCAGCAGCTCTCGGAGCGGGAGGTTCTACGAGCAGTACTTC
>TRBV14|-|TRBJ2-1|-
CASSHEGRSYNEQFF
TGTGCCAGCAGCCATGAGGGCCGCTCCTACAATGAGCAGTTCTTC
>TRBV19|TRBD2|TRBJ2-5|once
CASSTGLAGGETQYF
TGTGCCAGTAGTACGGGACTAGCGGGAGGGGAGACCCAGTACTTC
>TRBV28|-|TRBJ2-1|-
CASSNGGISSKEQFF
TGTGCCAGCTCAAATGGGGGGATTTCCAGTAAGGAGCAGTTCTTC
>TRBV27|TRBD2|TRBJ2-5|-
CASSLSLAGGGETQYF
TGTGCCAGCAGTTTATCTCTAGCGGGAGGGGGAGAGACCCAGTACTTC
>TRBV19|-|TRBJ2-2|-
CASRNPGGTGELFF
TGTGCCAGTAGGAACCCCGGGGGTACCGGGGAGCTGTTTTTT
>TRBV18|-|TRBJ1-2|once
CASSHGQPYGYTF
TGTGCCAGCTCTCACGGACAGCCCTATGGCTACACCTTC
>TRBV10-3|-|TRBJ1-3|-
CAISESTGGSTIYF
TGTGCCATCAGTGAGTCGACTGGGGGGAGCACCATATATTTT
>TRBV18|-|TRBJ1-1|few
CASGDTSMNTEAFF
TGTGCCAGCGGGGACACCTCGATGAACACTGAAGCTTTCTTT
>TRBV11-2|-|TRBJ2-3|-
CASSSDMLFSTDTQYF
TGTGCCAGCAGCTCAGATATGTTATTTAGCACAGATACGCAGTATTTT
>TRBV15|-|TRBJ2-5|-
CATSRREETQYF
TGTGCCACCAGCAGACGTGAAGAGACCCAGTACTTC
>TRBV27|-|TRBJ2-7|-
CASSLRQESSYEQYF
TGTGCCAGCAGTTTACGACAGGAGAGCTCCTACGAGCAGTACTTC
>TRBV19|TRBD1|TRBJ1-5|few
CASSITGGLNQPQHF
TGTGCCAGTAGTATCACAGGGGGCCTAAATCAGCCCCAGCATTTT
>TRBV6-4|-|TRBJ1-1|once
CASRKTSLNTEAFF
TGTGCCAGCAGGAAGACAAGCCTGAACACTGAAGCTTTCTTT